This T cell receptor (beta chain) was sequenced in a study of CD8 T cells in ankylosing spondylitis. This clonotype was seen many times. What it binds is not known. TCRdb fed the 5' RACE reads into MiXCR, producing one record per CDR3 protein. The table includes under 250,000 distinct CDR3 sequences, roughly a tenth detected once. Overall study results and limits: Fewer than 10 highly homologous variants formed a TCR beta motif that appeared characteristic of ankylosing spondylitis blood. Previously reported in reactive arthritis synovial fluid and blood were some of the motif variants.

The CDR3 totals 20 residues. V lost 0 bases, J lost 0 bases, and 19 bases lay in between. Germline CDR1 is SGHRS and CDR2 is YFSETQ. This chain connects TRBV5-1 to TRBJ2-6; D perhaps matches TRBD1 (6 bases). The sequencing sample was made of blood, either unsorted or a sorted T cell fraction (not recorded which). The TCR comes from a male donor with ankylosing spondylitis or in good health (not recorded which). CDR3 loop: CASSLESWGHPSSGANVLTF. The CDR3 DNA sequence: TGCGCCAGCAGCTTGGAGTCTTGGGGACATCCGAGCTCTGGGGCCAACGTCCTGACTTTC.